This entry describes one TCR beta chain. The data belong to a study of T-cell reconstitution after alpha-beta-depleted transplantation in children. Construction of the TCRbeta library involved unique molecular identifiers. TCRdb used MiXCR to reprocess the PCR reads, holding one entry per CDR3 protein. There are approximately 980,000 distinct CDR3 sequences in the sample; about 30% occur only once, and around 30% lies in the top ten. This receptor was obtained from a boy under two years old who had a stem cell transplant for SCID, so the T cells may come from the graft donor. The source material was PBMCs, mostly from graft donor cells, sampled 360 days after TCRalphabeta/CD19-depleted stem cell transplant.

Written as DNA, the CDR3 is TGCAGTGCTAGTCTTGTGGAGACCCAGTACTTC. This encodes CSASLVETQYF. The gene calls are TRBV20-1 and TRBJ2-5; D unresolved. Germline loops: CDR1 DFQATT, CDR2 SNEGSKA (reference sequence). V was clipped by 3 bases and J by 5 bases, with 7 bases between them. The CDR3 runs to 11 residues.